One sample yielded the 26 T cell receptor beta chains listed below, sequenced in a study of blood T cells in healthy people across ages. A second PCR of about 7 to 12 cycles used a sample-barcoded 5' primer and a J-beta primer mix. TCRdb independently ran MiXCR on the 5' RACE reads; one entry per CDR3 protein. The top ten hold roughly 13% of the sample, which has about 900,000 distinct CDR3 sequences, around 49% seen once. The sequencing sample was made of blood. The receptors derive from a man between 25 and 39 years old in good health.

V usage is TRBV4-2 and J usage is TRBJ2-1; maybe TRBD2 (6 bases). Looked up from germline, CDR1 is LGHNA and CDR2 is YNFKEQ. CDR3 length: 15 amino acids. V was pared by 0 bases and J by 4 bases, with 10 bases between. The CDR3 here is CASSQDSGLYNEQFF. The CDR3 DNA is TGTGCCAGCAGCCAAGATTCGGGACTTTACAATGAGCAGTTCTTC.

V is TRBV4-2 and J is TRBJ2-7; TRBD1 is a possible D gene (5 bases). The J call could be wrong; TRBJ2-5 is a better fit for the DNA end. The CDR3 has 14 amino acids. The germline CDR1 and CDR2 sequences are LGHNA and YNFKEQ. The CDR3 protein is CASSPQGGPETQYF. The CDR3 coding sequence is TGTGCCAGCAGCCCGCAGGGTGGGCCAGAGACCCAGTACTTC.

V and J are TRBV11-2 and TRBJ2-7; D is possibly TRBD1 (5 bases). The CDR3 covers 14 residues. Trimming took 2 bases from V and 2 from J, leaving 10 bases between them. Germline V gives CDR1 SGHAT, CDR2 FQNNGV. CDR3 sequence: CASSLIRVAYEQYF. The DNA of the CDR3 is TGTGCCAGCAGCTTAATCAGGGTCGCCTACGAGCAGTACTTC.

The chain combines TRBV4-1 with TRBJ1-5, with D unclear. This CDR3 is 14 amino acids long. Germline V lookup: CDR1 MGHRA, CDR2 YSYEKL. Trimming took 4 bases from V and 5 from J, leaving 12 bases between them. CDR3 in DNA: TGCGCCAGCAGCCTTGCGGGGATTTATCAGCCCCAGCATTTT. This encodes CASSLAGIYQPQHF.

The chain couples TRBV11-2 to TRBJ2-1, with TRBD1 matching 7 bases. The CDR3 has 16 amino acids. V lost 5 bases to trimming and J lost 2 bases; unmatched junction nucleotides: 9. The germline gives CDR1 SGHAT, CDR2 FQNNGV. The CDR3: CASSRDHRGPYNEQFF. CDR3 in DNA: TGTGCCAGCAGCAGGGATCACAGGGGCCCCTACAATGAGCAGTTCTTC.

This chain uses TRBV20-1 with TRBJ2-7; D possibly corresponds to TRBD2 (5 bases). Germline assignment: CDR1 DFQATT and CDR2 SNEGSKA (reference sequence). V gave up 4 bases and J gave up 9 bases, with 19 bases separating them. The CDR3 length is 13 residues. CDR3 amino acids: CSANPGSDLPQYF. The CDR3 nucleotides read TGCAGTGCTAATCCGGGGTCGGACCTCCCGCAGTACTTC.

The J gene is TRBJ2-1, the V gene TRBV3-1; D not resolved. Trimming took 4 bases from V and 3 from J, leaving 13 bases between them. CDR3 length: 15 residues. Per the germline V gene, CDR1 is LGHDT and CDR2 is YNNKEL (reference sequence). The CDR3 reads CASSPSGTIYNEQFF. CDR3 nucleotides: TGTGCCAGCAGCCCATCGGGTACGATCTACAATGAGCAGTTCTTC.

The count of this clonotype is one. The V call is TRBV29-1, the J call TRBJ2-5, with TRBD2 matching 8 bases. This CDR3 contains 15 residues. The V segment lost 7 bases and the J segment 11 bases; nucleotides outside the gene matches: 21. Germline loops: CDR1 SQVTM, CDR2 ANQGSEA. The CDR3 sequence: CSARGSGGTTYGQYF. The CDR3 nucleotides read TGCAGCGCCCGAGGTTCGGGGGGGACCACCTACGGGCAGTACTTC.

This rearrangement joins TRBV4-2 to TRBJ2-7; D is possibly TRBD2 (7 bases). This CDR3 comprises 16 residues. Trimming pared 0 bases from V and 2 bases from J, leaving 14 bases between. Germline V CDR1 and CDR2: LGHNA, YNFKEQ. CDR3 protein: CASSQDGGGGTYEQYF. The CDR3 bases are TGTGCCAGCAGCCAAGATGGGGGAGGGGGGACCTACGAGCAGTACTTC.

This clonotype was seen a few times. J is TRBJ1-6 and V is TRBV6-2 or TRBV6-3; 7 bases match TRBD1. This CDR3 is 16 amino acids long. V lost 6 bases, J lost 0 bases, and 5 bases stayed unmatched. Germline assignment: CDR1 MNHEY and CDR2 SVGEGT. DNA of the CDR3: TGTGCCAGCAGAAGACAGGGCTACTCCTATAATTCACCCCTCCACTTT. Encoded protein: CASRRQGYSYNSPLHF.

This clonotype was detected once. V and J are TRBV29-1 and TRBJ1-4, with D unresolved. Deletions cut 6 bases from V and 4 bases from J, with 15 bases between. This CDR3 is 14 amino acids long. Germline CDR1 is SQVTM and CDR2 is ANQGSEA. CDR3 sequence reads: CSVEDRDNNEKLFF. For the CDR3, the DNA is TGCAGCGTGGAGGACCGAGATAATAATGAAAAACTGTTTTTT.

The sample holds a few counts of this clonotype. This chain connects TRBV2 to TRBJ2-1; TRBD1 matches at 9 bases. Germline CDR1 reads SNHLY; CDR2 reads FYNNEI. V was pared by 9 bases and J by 7 bases, with 4 bases of the junction left unmatched. This CDR3 contains 12 residues. The CDR3 DNA is TGTGCCAGGGACAGGGGAAGGAATGAGCAGTTCTTC. Its translation: CARDRGRNEQFF.

This clonotype was detected only once. V is TRBV12-3 or TRBV12-4 and J is TRBJ2-3; 11 bases align to TRBD1. After removal of 5 bases from V and 2 bases from J, the junction contained 9 bases not matched to a gene. This CDR3 has 17 amino acids. The CDR3 DNA is TGTGCCAGCAGTCTCTTCGGACAGGGGGCGCACACAGATACGCAGTATTTT. This sequence encodes CASSLFGQGAHTDTQYF.

The chain combines TRBV12-3 or TRBV12-4 with TRBJ2-7; 7 positions agree with TRBD2. Losses at the gene ends were 3 bases for V and 0 bases for J; bases not matched to a gene: 17. CDR3 size: 19 residues. CDR3 DNA sequence: TGTGCCAGCAGTTTCGGGGTAGACCTAGCGGCATTAAACTCCTACGAGCAGTACTTC. Protein product: CASSFGVDLAALNSYEQYF.

This clonotype was observed a handful of times. The rearrangement joins TRBV14 to TRBJ1-2, with TRBD1 as a possible D gene (5 bases). Trimming stripped 0 bases from V and 8 bases from J, with 10 bases between. CDR1 is SGHDN and CDR2 is FVKESK in the germline V gene. This CDR3 is built from 13 residues. CDR3 bases: TGTGCCAGCAGCCAAGAGTTAAGGGGAGGCTACACCTTC. Its protein product is CASSQELRGGYTF.

The CDR3 loop is CSVEKGSTGYNEQFF. The DNA of the CDR3 is TGCAGCGTTGAAAAGGGGTCTACAGGCTACAATGAGCAGTTCTTC. This rearrangement joins TRBV29-1 to TRBJ2-1; TRBD1 is a possible D gene (5 bases). The CDR3 has 15 amino acids. Germline CDR1 reads SQVTM; CDR2 reads ANQGSEA. The V end was cut by 2 bases, the J end by 3 bases, with 14 bases between.

The V call is TRBV29-1, the J call TRBJ2-5; 9 bases match TRBD1. V was pared by 7 bases and J by 14 bases, with 14 bases of the junction left unmatched. CDR3 length: 12 amino acids. CDR1 and CDR2 (germline): SQVTM, ANQGSEA. The CDR3 spells CSAGQGEREHYF. The CDR3 coding sequence is TGCAGCGCGGGACAGGGAGAACGCGAGCATTACTTC.

This chain joins TRBV29-1 and TRBJ2-1, with 14 bases aligning to TRBD2. J gave up 7 bases and V 3 bases, and 8 bases lay outside the gene matches. The germline V gene encodes CDR1 SQVTM and CDR2 ANQGSEA. This CDR3 comprises 16 residues. The CDR3 DNA follows: TGCAGCGTTGAGGAGACTAGCGGGGGGGCTGAGAATGAGCAGTTCTTC. Its translation is CSVEETSGGAENEQFF.

The gene calls are TRBV4-1 and TRBJ1-2; a possible D gene is TRBD1 (5 bases). Trimming took off 1 base at V and 1 base at J, with 16 bases between the two ends. Germline V gene data show CDR1 as MGHRA and CDR2 as YSYEKL. CDR3 length equals 17 residues. Here the CDR3 reads CASSQGNGQGLNYGYTF. In DNA form, the CDR3 reads TGCGCCAGCAGCCAAGGGAATGGCCAGGGCCTTAACTATGGCTACACCTTC.

This clonotype has only a few counts. V is TRBV5-1 and J is TRBJ2-3; D is unresolved. Trimming shortened V by 0 bases and J by 2 bases, and 7 bases separated the two germline ends. The CDR3 extends over 14 amino acids. The germline CDR1 and CDR2 sequences are SGHRS and YFSETQ. The CDR3 sequence is CASSLVVTTDTQYF. The CDR3 nucleotides are TGCGCCAGCAGCTTGGTTGTTACCACAGATACGCAGTATTTT.

The chain links TRBV3-1 to TRBJ2-7, with D perhaps TRBD1 or TRBD2 (6 bases each). Between the trimmed V and J ends, which lost 4 bases and 3 bases, there was a span of 19 bases. Germline V lookup: CDR1 LGHDT, CDR2 YNNKEL (reference sequence). This CDR3 contains 16 residues. DNA for the CDR3: TGTGCCAGCAGCCCCCAACGTGGGGGGCAAATCTACGAGCAGTACTTC. Residues: CASSPQRGGQIYEQYF.

This clonotype was counted a few times. The chain recombines TRBV2 with TRBJ2-3, with TRBD1 matching over 9 bases. Germline CDR1 and CDR2: SNHLY and FYNNEI. The CDR3 has 13 residues. V lost 8 bases and J lost 3; bases outside the gene matches: 3. The CDR3 nucleotides are TGTGCCAGCGAACAGGGGGCAACAGATACGCAGTATTTT. Its protein product is CASEQGATDTQYF.

This clonotype was seen only a few times. The rearrangement links TRBV6-1 to TRBJ1-5, with D possibly TRBD1 on 6 matching bases. The CDR3 loop spans 15 amino acids. The V end lost 7 bases, the J end lost 6 bases, and 19 bases lay between the germline ends. The V gene's germline CDR1 is MNHNS and CDR2 SASEGT. The CDR3 is CASNPLGGGVQPQHF. CDR3 DNA sequence: TGTGCCAGCAACCCCCTTGGGGGGGGCGTTCAGCCCCAGCATTTT.

The CDR3 protein is CASSLAWSSGGNSEQFF. The DNA for the CDR3 is TGTGCCAGCAGCTTAGCGTGGTCCAGCGGGGGGAATAGTGAGCAGTTCTTC. V gene TRBV7-2 combines with J gene TRBJ2-1, with 9 bases that match TRBD2. V was pared by 0 bases and J by 9 bases, with 12 bases of the junction left unmatched. CDR3 length: 17 amino acids. The germline V gene has CDR1 SGHTA and CDR2 FQGNSA.

The chain is built from TRBV12-3 or TRBV12-4 and TRBJ2-2, with TRBD2 matching over 12 bases. This CDR3 has 16 residues. V dropped 6 bases and J dropped 3; count of bases not matched to a gene: 5. The CDR3: CASRSTSGGYTGELFF. The CDR3 DNA reads as TGTGCCAGCAGATCTACTAGCGGGGGGTACACCGGGGAGCTGTTTTTT.

This chain joins TRBV6-6 and TRBJ2-2; D is possibly TRBD1 (5 bases). This CDR3 is built from 17 residues. Germline values: CDR1 MNHNY, CDR2 SVGAGI (reference sequence). The V gene lost 0 bases and the J gene lost 0 bases, with 11 bases spanning the gap. CDR3 residues: CASSYSIQGTNTGELFF. CDR3 coding DNA: TGTGCCAGCAGTTACTCGATCCAGGGAACGAACACCGGGGAGCTGTTTTTT.